The subject of this entry is one T cell receptor (beta chain). Its specificity is unknown. Trimming removed 3 bases at V and 3 bases at J, with 10 bases between. Germline V gene lookup returns CDR1 SGHNT and CDR2 YYREEE (reference sequence). This CDR3 is built from 14 residues. PCR employed 60 Vbeta and 13 Jbeta primers. In the source study's methods: Later reanalysis found 75 million to 100 million unique TCR beta chains, around 11 million of them shared. Repertoires were generated with immunoSEQ multiplex PCR, while TCRdb's copy carries only in-frame clones and drops some. The V and J calls and clone size are taken from that table; D and trimming were inferred from the DNA. The sample carries some 160,000 clones, approximately 80% recorded once. This specimen belongs to a study of cytomegalovirus exposure and HLA in healthy donors. Broader study findings: Versus the roughly 640-donor mean, an Asian-associated ancestry cluster reportedly showed fewer N-insertions in a later analysis. Earlier analysis looked at TCR beta V segments, and most were productive about 90% or about 30% of the time.

The chain links TRBV5-4 to TRBJ1-3; tentatively, D is TRBD1 (6 bases). Source material: PBMCs. This TCR was sampled from a woman between 35 and 50 years old in good health and CMV-seropositive. The CDR3 coding sequence is TGTGCCAGCAGCTGGGACAAACTTGGAAACACCATATATTTT. It is translated as CASSWDKLGNTIYF. Together with reference TRBV5-4 and TRBJ1-3, the CDR3 gives the full variable domain: ETGVTQSPTHLIKTRGQQVTLRCSSQSGHNTVSWYQQALGQGPQFIFQYYREEENGRGNFPPRFSGLQFPNYSSELNVNALELDDSALYLCASSWDKLGNTIYFGEGSWLTVV.